This record looks at one T cell receptor (beta chain) sequence and its context. The data derive from a study of blood T cell repertoires in COVID-19. Study-wide background: Acute-phase and convalescent COVID-19 samples originated in the United States, Italy and Spain. Sample material is recorded as cDNA or gDNA derived from T cells, B-cell-depleted T cells, or PBMCs.

Per the original methods: Estimated nucleated cell counts came from reference gene primer amplification. Produced via immunoSEQ multiplex PCR; TCRdb's table is partial and in-frame only. Clonal size and the V and J genes are those of that table, whereas D and trimming came from the DNA. The repertoire consists of tens of thousands of clones, with 75% to 95% occurring once and the leading ten covering about 5.1%. The CDR3 extends over 13 amino acids. The germline gives CDR1 MGHRA, CDR2 YSYEKL. Trimming cost V 0 bases and J 5 bases, with 4 bases left between them. The clonotype was recovered from a man aged 65-85 years with acute or convalescent COVID-19. The rearrangement links TRBV4-1 to TRBJ1-4; the D is unclear. The sequenced material came from peripheral blood. The chain's CDR3 is CASSQDLNEKLFF. CDR3 coding DNA: TGCGCCAGCAGCCAAGATCTCAATGAAAAACTGTTTTTT.